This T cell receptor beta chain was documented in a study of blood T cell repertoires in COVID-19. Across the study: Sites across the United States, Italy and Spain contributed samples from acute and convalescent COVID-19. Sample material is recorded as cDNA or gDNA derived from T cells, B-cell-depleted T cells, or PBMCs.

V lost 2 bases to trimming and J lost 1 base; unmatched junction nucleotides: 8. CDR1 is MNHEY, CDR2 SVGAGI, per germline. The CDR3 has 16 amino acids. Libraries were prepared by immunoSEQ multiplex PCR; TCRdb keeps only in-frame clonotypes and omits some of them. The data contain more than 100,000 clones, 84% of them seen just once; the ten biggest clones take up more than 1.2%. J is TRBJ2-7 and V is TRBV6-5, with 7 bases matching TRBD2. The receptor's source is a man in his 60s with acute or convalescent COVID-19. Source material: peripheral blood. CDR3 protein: CASSYLSGGSSYEQYF. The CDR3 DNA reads TGTGCCAGCAGTTACCTCTCTGGCGGGAGTTCCTACGAGCAGTACTTC.